Shown below are 19 T cell receptor beta chains from a single sample sequenced in a study of brain T cells in children with intractable seizures. Assay: immunoSEQ multiplex PCR; the TCRdb copy retains only in-frame clones and omits some. The repertoire includes around 80,000 clones, roughly 89% of them detected once, and 24% sits in the top ten. The sample consisted of peripheral blood, taken at surgery. These receptors were obtained from a girl aged 2 to 9 with Rasmussen encephalitis and intractable seizures.

The chain carries TRBV7-3 and TRBJ2-1; 9 nucleotides agree with TRBD1. J gave up 8 bases and V 5 bases, and 10 bases lay outside the gene matches. Germline loops: CDR1 SGHTA, CDR2 FQGTGA. The CDR3 runs to 15 residues. The chain's CDR3 is CASSPTGGVLDEQFF. The CDR3 DNA reads as TGTGCCAGCAGCCCAACAGGGGGCGTGTTGGATGAGCAGTTCTTC. Complete variable domain (other parts from reference TRBV7-3 and TRBJ2-1): GAGVSQTPSNKVTEKGKYVELRCDPISGHTALYWYRQSLGQGPEFLIYFQGTGAADDSGLPNDRFFAVRPEGSVSTLKIQRTERGDSAVYLCASSPTGGVLDEQFFGPGTRLTVL.

The genes are TRBV10-3 and TRBJ2-5, with D possibly being TRBD1 or TRBD2 (6 bases each). V was cut by 2 bases and J by 5 bases, with 12 bases left in between. The CDR3 is 14 amino acids. The germline CDR1 and CDR2 sequences are ENHRY and SYGVKD. The CDR3 spells CAISEQQGGETQYF. CDR3 in DNA: TGTGCCATCAGTGAGCAACAGGGAGGCGAGACCCAGTACTTC.

The chain couples TRBV28 to TRBJ1-1; TRBD1 might be the D (5 bases). The CDR3 runs to 14 residues. Germline V lookup: CDR1 MDHEN, CDR2 SYDVKM. Trimming shortened V by 2 bases and J by 6 bases, and 13 bases separated the two germline ends. CDR3 protein: CASSLQVPGPEAFF. The CDR3 DNA sequence: TGTGCCAGCAGTTTACAGGTCCCGGGGCCTGAAGCTTTCTTT.

This chain joins TRBV9 and TRBJ1-2, with D hard to call. Germline V lookup: CDR1 SGDLS, CDR2 YYNGEE. The CDR3 has 12 amino acids. V was pared by 7 bases and J by 5 bases, with 12 bases between. The CDR3 DNA is TGTGCCAGCGGAGGGATTCAGTATGGCTACACCTTC. Translating it yields CASGGIQYGYTF.

This chain connects TRBV7-8 to TRBJ1-2; D is possibly TRBD1 (5 bases). The CDR3 totals 16 residues. Per germline, CDR1 SGHVS and CDR2 FQNEAQ. V dropped 5 bases and J dropped 0 bases, with 16 bases sitting between them. The CDR3 coding sequence is TGTGCCAGCAGCACCCATCGGGACGGAACTAACTATGGCTACACCTTC. It translates to CASSTHRDGTNYGYTF.

The gene calls are TRBV5-1 and TRBJ2-6, with TRBD1 as a possible D gene (6 bases). V lost 3 bases and J lost 3, with 13 bases in between. The CDR3 consists of 16 residues. Germline values: CDR1 SGHRS, CDR2 YFSETQ. The CDR3 DNA reads TGCGCCAGCAGCTCGCGCACAGGGTTTGGGGCCAACGTCCTGACTTTC. Translating gives CASSSRTGFGANVLTF.

The V and J genes are TRBV6-5 and TRBJ1-2; no reliable D call. Trimming shortened V by 6 bases and J by 4 bases, and 18 bases separated the two germline ends. CDR1 is MNHEY and CDR2 is SVGAGI in the germline V gene. This CDR3 has 15 residues. CDR3 residues: CASRTLGSPPYGYTF. CDR3 DNA sequence: TGTGCCAGCAGGACCCTGGGGTCTCCACCCTATGGCTACACCTTC.

CDR3 coding DNA: TGTGCCACCAGCAGAGAAGAGAGGATGGGTGAAAAACTGTTTTTT. The encoded protein is CATSREERMGEKLFF. The chain carries TRBV15 and TRBJ1-4; D remains ambiguous. V lost 0 bases and J lost 7, with 12 bases in between. Germline CDR1 is LNHNV and CDR2 is YYDKDF (reference sequence). CDR3 size: 15 residues.

This chain connects TRBV11-2 to TRBJ1-5; D gene uncertain. The CDR3 is 14 amino acids. Trimming left V 4 bases short and J 1 base short, with 8 bases between. Germline CDR1 is SGHAT and CDR2 is FQNNGV. CDR3 coding DNA: TGTGCCAGCAGCTGGTCGGGAAGCAATCAGCCCCAGCATTTT. It encodes CASSWSGSNQPQHF. The full variable domain, completed using reference TRBV11-2 and TRBJ1-5, is EAGVAQSPRYKIIEKRQSVAFWCNPISGHATLYWYQQILGQGPKLLIQFQNNGVVDDSQLPKDRFSAERLKGVDSTLKIQPAKLEDSAVYLCASSWSGSNQPQHFGDGTRLSIL.

The genes are TRBV5-6 and TRBJ1-2, with 7 positions matching TRBD1. This CDR3 contains 14 residues. V shed 4 bases, J shed 3 bases, and the junction held 6 bases outside the gene matches. The germline CDR1 and CDR2 sequences are SGHDT and YYEEEE. The chain's CDR3 is CASSGWDRYYGYTF. CDR3 nucleotides: TGTGCCAGCAGCGGGTGGGACAGATACTATGGCTACACCTTC.

The J gene is TRBJ1-2, the V gene TRBV19, with 8 bases lining up with TRBD1. Looked up from germline, CDR1 is LNHDA and CDR2 is SQIVND (reference sequence). V dropped 6 bases and J dropped 3; count of bases not matched to a gene: 0. The CDR3 length is 12 residues. The CDR3 loop reads CASRGQDYGYTF. CDR3 nucleotide sequence: TGTGCCAGTAGGGGACAGGACTATGGCTACACCTTC.

The chain uses TRBV5-6 and TRBJ1-2; D is perhaps TRBD1 (6 bases). Germline V CDR1 and CDR2: SGHDT, YYEEEE. V shed 2 bases and J shed 7 bases, with 6 bases lying between them. The CDR3 is 11 residues long. The CDR3 DNA follows: TGTGCCAGCAGCTTACAGGGTGGCTACACCTTC. Translated, it gives CASSLQGGYTF. The complete variable domain, with remaining parts taken from reference TRBV5-6 and TRBJ1-2, reads DAGVTQSPTHLIKTRGQQVTLRCSPKSGHDTVSWYQQALGQGPQFIFQYYEEEERQRGNFPDRFSGHQFPNYSSELNVNALLLGDSALYLCASSLQGGYTFGSGTRLTVV.

The chain uses TRBV2 and TRBJ1-1; 8 positions match TRBD1. Germline loops: CDR1 SNHLY, CDR2 FYNNEI. After removal of 6 bases from V and 5 bases from J, the junction contained 5 bases not matched to a gene. CDR3 length: 13 amino acids. Written as DNA, the CDR3 is TGTGCCAGCAGCGACGACAGGGGAACTGAAGCTTTCTTT. The encoded protein is CASSDDRGTEAFF.

The rearrangement links TRBV7-9 to TRBJ1-5, with D perhaps TRBD1 (5 bases). The CDR3 is 16 residues long. Trimming stripped 5 bases from V and 7 bases from J, with 21 bases between. Germline V gene lookup returns CDR1 SEHNR and CDR2 FQNEAQ (reference sequence). The DNA for the CDR3 is TGTGCCAGCAGCCCGTTAGGACAACTCAACGGGCAGCCCCAGCATTTT. This translates into CASSPLGQLNGQPQHF. Together with reference TRBV7-9 and TRBJ1-5, the CDR3 gives the full variable domain: DTGVSQNPRHKITKRGQNVTFRCDPISEHNRLYWYRQTLGQGPEFLTYFQNEAQLEKSRLLSDRFSAERPKGSFSTLEIQRTEQGDSAMYLCASSPLGQLNGQPQHFGDGTRLSIL.

This clone was counted once. The CDR3, as DNA: TGTGCCAGCTCACCCCCGGGGAGCGGGCTGGATTCACCCCTCCACTTT. Protein sequence: CASSPPGSGLDSPLHF. This chain joins TRBV18 and TRBJ1-6; D call uncertain. Germline assignment: CDR1 KGHSH and CDR2 LQKENI. Trimming shortened V by 3 bases and J by 8 bases, and 17 bases separated the two germline ends. The length of the CDR3 is 16 residues.

This rearrangement joins TRBV18 to TRBJ1-2, with 7 positions matching TRBD1. Unmatched junction bases numbered 13, after V lost 2 bases and J lost 4 bases. The germline gives CDR1 KGHSH, CDR2 LQKENI. The CDR3 runs 17 residues. The CDR3, as DNA: TGTGCCAGCTCACCAGCCCTACCGACCAGGGGGTTCTATGGCTACACCTTC. As protein: CASSPALPTRGFYGYTF.

CDR3 sequence reads: CASGKGSYGYTF. CDR3 coding DNA: TGTGCCAGCGGGAAGGGGAGCTATGGCTACACCTTC. The chain recombines TRBV9 with TRBJ1-2; D is possibly TRBD1 (5 bases). CDR3 length: 12 amino acids. Germline V gene lookup returns CDR1 SGDLS and CDR2 YYNGEE. The V end was cut by 7 bases, the J end by 4 bases, with 11 bases between.

This chain links TRBV10-3 with TRBJ1-4; 9 nucleotides agree with TRBD1. Trimming removed 11 bases from V and 5 bases from J; junction bases left unmatched: 6. The CDR3 runs to 13 residues. Germline V lookup: CDR1 ENHRY, CDR2 SYGVKD. The CDR3 coding sequence is TGTGCCGCCCGGGACAGGGAGAATGAAAAACTGTTTTTT. Protein: CAARDRENEKLFF.

The V call is TRBV6-7, the J call TRBJ2-7; perhaps TRBD1 as D (5 bases). TRBV6-7 is marked as an open reading frame, function uncertain. The CDR3 has 17 amino acids. The V end was cut by 0 bases, the J end by 5 bases, with 20 bases between. The CDR3 loop reads CASSYSSAAGKRHEQYF. The CDR3 coding sequence is TGTGCCAGCAGTTACTCGTCGGCGGCAGGGAAGCGTCACGAGCAGTACTTC.